This TCR beta chain was sequenced in a study of T-cell reconstitution after alpha-beta-depleted transplantation in children. Broader study findings: Surviving recipient T cells and thymic progenitors underlay high day-60 TCRbeta diversity in some patients. By one year post-transplant, T-cell counts and diversity largely arose from T cells that were newly produced. Reportedly, roughly two months post-transplant, alpha-beta T cells arose from several hundred expanded graft clones.

Germline CDR1 reads DFQATT; CDR2 reads SNEGSKA (reference sequence). The CDR3 sequence is 17 residues long. This clonotype was picked up one time. What it binds is unknown. It may be a read error: a sequence one base away is much more abundant. Unique molecular identifiers were incorporated into the prepared TCRbeta library. In TCRdb, the PCR reads were re-called with MiXCR into one record per CDR3 protein. This table holds some 300,000 distinct CDR3 sequences, roughly 7.8% found once. The chain recombines TRBV20-1 with TRBJ2-2; 8 bases align to TRBD1. This receptor was taken from a female patient between 2 and 15 years old who had a stem cell transplant for Fanconi anemia, so the T cells may come from the graft donor. The sequences come from peripheral blood, collected 360 days after TCRalphabeta/CD19-depleted stem cell transplant. CDR3 sequence (DNA): TGCTGTGCTAGAGACAGGGGCTTAGGGTCGAACACCGGGGAGCTGTTTTTT. Its translation is CCARDRGLGSNTGELFF.